The T cell receptor beta chain described here comes from a study of cytotoxic CD8 clonotypes in ibrutinib-treated CLL. Study-level findings and limits: Clonality climbed at ibrutinib response, then dropped toward baseline at progression. Researchers report that baseline clonality outpaced age-matched healthy donors and tracked circulating CD8+ T-cell counts. Among the clonotypes, public ones were uncommon and contracted or held stable on treatment.

Concerning this clone: Its antigen remains unknown.

CDR1 and CDR2 from the germline V gene are SEHNR and FQNEAQ (reference sequence). CDR3 length equals 14 residues. Trimming shortened V by 6 bases and J by 5 bases, and 17 bases separated the two germline ends. Assay used: immunoSEQ multiplex PCR; TCRdb lists only in-frame clones, some missing. The sample yields about 130,000 clones, less than 90% seen once. The sequences come from PBMCs, collected after 24 months of ibrutinib treatment. The gene calls are TRBV7-9 and TRBJ2-7, with a tentative D call TRBD1 (6 bases). The receptor was derived from a human donor with chronic lymphocytic leukemia. The CDR3: CASRPRDNPNEQYF. The CDR3 DNA reads as TGTGCCAGCAGGCCCCGGGACAATCCTAACGAGCAGTACTTC.